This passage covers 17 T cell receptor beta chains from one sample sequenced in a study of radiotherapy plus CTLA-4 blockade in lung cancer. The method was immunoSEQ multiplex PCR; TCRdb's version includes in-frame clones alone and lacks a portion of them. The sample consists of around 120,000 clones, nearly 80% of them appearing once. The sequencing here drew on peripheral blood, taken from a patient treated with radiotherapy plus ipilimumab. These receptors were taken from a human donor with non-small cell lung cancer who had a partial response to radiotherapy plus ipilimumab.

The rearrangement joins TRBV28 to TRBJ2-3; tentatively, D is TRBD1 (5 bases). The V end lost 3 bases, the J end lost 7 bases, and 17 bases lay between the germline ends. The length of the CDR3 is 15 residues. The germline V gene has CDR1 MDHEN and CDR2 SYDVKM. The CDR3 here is CASSFGQGSTNTQYF. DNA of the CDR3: TGTGCCAGCAGTTTCGGGCAGGGAAGCACGAATACGCAGTATTTT.

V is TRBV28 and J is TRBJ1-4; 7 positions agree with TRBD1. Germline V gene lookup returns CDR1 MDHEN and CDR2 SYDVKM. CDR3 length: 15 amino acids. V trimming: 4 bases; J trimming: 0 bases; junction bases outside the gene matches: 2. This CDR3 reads CASSSQGATNEKLFF. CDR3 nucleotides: TGTGCCAGCAGTTCCCAGGGGGCAACTAATGAAAAACTGTTTTTT.

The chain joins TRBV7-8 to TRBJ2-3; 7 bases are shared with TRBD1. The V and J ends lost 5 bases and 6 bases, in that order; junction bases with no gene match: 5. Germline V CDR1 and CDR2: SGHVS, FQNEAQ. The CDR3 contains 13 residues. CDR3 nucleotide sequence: TGTGCCAGCAGCCCCACAGGGGCGGATACGCAGTATTTT. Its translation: CASSPTGADTQYF.

Here the CDR3 DNA reads TGTGCCAGCAGTTTAGCAGGGGGCAATGAGCAGTTCTTC. Protein sequence: CASSLAGGNEQFF. The J gene is TRBJ2-1, the V gene TRBV28; 7 bases line up with TRBD1. Per the germline V gene, CDR1 is MDHEN and CDR2 is SYDVKM. The CDR3 is 13 amino acids. The trim removed 2 bases at V and 6 bases at J, leaving 1 base unmatched.

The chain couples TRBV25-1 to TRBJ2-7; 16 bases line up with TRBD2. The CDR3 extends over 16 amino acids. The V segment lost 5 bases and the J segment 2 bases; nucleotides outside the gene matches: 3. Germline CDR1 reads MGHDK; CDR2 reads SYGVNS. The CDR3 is CASSPGTSGRAYEQYF. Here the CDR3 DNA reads TGTGCCAGCAGTCCCGGGACTAGCGGGAGGGCCTACGAGCAGTACTTC.

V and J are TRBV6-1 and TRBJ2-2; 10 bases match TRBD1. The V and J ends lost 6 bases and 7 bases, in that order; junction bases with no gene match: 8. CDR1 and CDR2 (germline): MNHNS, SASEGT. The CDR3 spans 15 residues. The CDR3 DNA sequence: TGTGCCAGCAGGGGACAGGGGCTCAGCGGCGGGGAGCTGTTTTTT. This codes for CASRGQGLSGGELFF.

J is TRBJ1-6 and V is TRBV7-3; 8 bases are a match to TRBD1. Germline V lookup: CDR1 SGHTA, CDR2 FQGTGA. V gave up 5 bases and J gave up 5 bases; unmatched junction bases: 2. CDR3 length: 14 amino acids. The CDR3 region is CASSRTGNNSPLHF. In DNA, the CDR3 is TGTGCCAGCAGCCGGACAGGGAATAATTCACCCCTCCACTTT.

In DNA, the CDR3 is TGCAGCGTTGAAGGTATTGGCAGGGCTGGCTACACCTTC. It specifies CSVEGIGRAGYTF. This rearrangement joins TRBV29-1 to TRBJ1-2; weak D call: TRBD1 (5 bases). CDR3 size: 13 residues. Trimming cost V 1 base and J 7 bases, with 13 bases left between them. Germline V gene data show CDR1 as SQVTM and CDR2 as ANQGSEA.

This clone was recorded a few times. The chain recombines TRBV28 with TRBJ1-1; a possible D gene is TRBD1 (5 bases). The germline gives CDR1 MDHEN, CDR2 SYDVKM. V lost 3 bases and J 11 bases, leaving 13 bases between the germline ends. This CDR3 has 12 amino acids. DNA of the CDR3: TGTGCCAGCAGTTTGGGGCAGGGCGCGGCTTTCTTT. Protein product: CASSLGQGAAFF.

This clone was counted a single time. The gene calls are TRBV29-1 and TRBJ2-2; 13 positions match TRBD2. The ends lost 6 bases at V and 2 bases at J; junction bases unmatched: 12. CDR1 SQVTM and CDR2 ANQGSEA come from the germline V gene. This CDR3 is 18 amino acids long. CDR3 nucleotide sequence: TGCAGCGTCCAACACCCGGGACTAGCGGGATCAAACACCGGGGAGCTGTTTTTT. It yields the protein CSVQHPGLAGSNTGELFF.

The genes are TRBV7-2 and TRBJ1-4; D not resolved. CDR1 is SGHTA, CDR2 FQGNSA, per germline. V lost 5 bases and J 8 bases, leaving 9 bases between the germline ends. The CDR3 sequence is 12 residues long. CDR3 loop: CASSARSEKLFF. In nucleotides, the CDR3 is TGTGCCAGCAGCGCTAGGTCCGAAAAACTGTTTTTT.

The DNA for the CDR3 is TGTGCCAGCAGCTTGGACTCCCCTTCGGAGACCCAGTACTTC. Its protein product is CASSLDSPSETQYF. This sequence joins TRBV5-6 and TRBJ2-5; no reliable D call. This CDR3 has 14 amino acids. Deletions cut 0 bases from V and 5 bases from J, with 11 bases between. The germline gives CDR1 SGHDT, CDR2 YYEEEE.

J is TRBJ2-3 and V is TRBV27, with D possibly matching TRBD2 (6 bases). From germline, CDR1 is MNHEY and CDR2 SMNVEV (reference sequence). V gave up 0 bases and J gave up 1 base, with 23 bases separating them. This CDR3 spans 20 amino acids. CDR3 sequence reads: CASSLSAIGFGTGGTDTQYF. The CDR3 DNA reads TGTGCCAGCAGTTTATCGGCAATTGGCTTCGGGACGGGGGGCACAGATACGCAGTATTTT.

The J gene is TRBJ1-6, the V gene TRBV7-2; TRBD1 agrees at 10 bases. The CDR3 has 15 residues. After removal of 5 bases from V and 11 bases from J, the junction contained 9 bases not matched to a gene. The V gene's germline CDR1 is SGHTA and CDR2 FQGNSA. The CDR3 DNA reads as TGTGCCAGCAGCCCCAAGGGACAGGGGAGTGCACCCCTCCACTTT. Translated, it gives CASSPKGQGSAPLHF.

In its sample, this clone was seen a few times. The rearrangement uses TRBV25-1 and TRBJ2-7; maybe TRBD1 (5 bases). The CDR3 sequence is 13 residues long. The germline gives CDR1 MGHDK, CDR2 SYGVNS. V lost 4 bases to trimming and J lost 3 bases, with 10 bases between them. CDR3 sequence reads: CASSVRTIYEQYV. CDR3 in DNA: TGTGCCAGCAGTGTGAGGACAATCTACGAGCAGTACGTC.

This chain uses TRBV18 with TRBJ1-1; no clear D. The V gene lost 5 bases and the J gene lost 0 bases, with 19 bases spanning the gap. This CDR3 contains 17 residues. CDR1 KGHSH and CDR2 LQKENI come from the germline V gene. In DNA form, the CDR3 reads TGTGCCAGCTCAACACTTTCGGGGAGGTGGATGAACACTGAAGCTTTCTTT. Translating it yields CASSTLSGRWMNTEAFF.

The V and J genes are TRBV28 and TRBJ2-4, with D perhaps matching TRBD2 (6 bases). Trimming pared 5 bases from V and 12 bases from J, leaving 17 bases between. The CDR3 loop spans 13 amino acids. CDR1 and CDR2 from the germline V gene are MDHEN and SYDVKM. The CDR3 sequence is CASSRGIDQDQYF. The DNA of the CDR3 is TGTGCCAGCAGTCGGGGGATCGACCAGGATCAGTACTTC.